These T cell receptor beta chains were read from a single sample in a study of blood T cells in healthy people across ages. TCRdb reprocessed the 5' RACE reads with MiXCR, giving one entry per CDR3 protein. The sample lists roughly 2 million distinct CDR3 sequences, about 49% occurring once. Material: blood. The source is a woman in her thirties or forties in good health. Each CDR3 is given with its conserved first and last residue. A D gene is named only where the DNA matches it firmly. Expanded clones get a size class; other rows say once, few or many, or leave the size out.

J,V,size,D,DNA,CDR3
TRBJ1-6,TRBV18,-,-,TGTGCCAGCTCACCACTCGGAACAGAGGCCTATAATTCACCCCTCCACTTT,CASSPLGTEAYNSPLHF
TRBJ2-7,TRBV27,-,TRBD1,TGTGCCAGCAGTTTATCGACCGGGACAGTTTCCTACGAGCAGTACTTC,CASSLSTGTVSYEQYF
TRBJ1-6,TRBV4-1,-,TRBD1,TGCGCCAGCAGCCAACCCCAGGGGGGTCACTCCTATAATTCACCCCTCCACTTT,CASSQPQGGHSYNSPLHF
TRBJ1-2,TRBV7-9,-,-,TGTGCCAGCAGCTTAGTTTACTGTGGCTACACCTTC,CASSLVYCGYTF
TRBJ2-7,TRBV13,-,TRBD2,TGTGCCAGCAGCCAGGCGGGGGTAACCGGGGCCTACGAGCAGTACTTC,CASSQAGVTGAYEQYF
TRBJ2-6,TRBV6-2/TRBV6-3,once,-,TGTGCCAGCAGTTTCGTGAGAAGCTCTGGGGCCAACGTCCTGACTTTC,CASSFVRSSGANVLTF
TRBJ2-3,TRBV9,-,-,TGTGCCCGCAGCGTAGAAGGTGGGCTGTTCACAGATACGCAGTATTTT,CARSVEGGLFTDTQYF
TRBJ1-2,TRBV6-5,-,-,TGTGCCAGCAGTCAATTAATCAGGGGTGACTATGGCTACACCTTC,CASSQLIRGDYGYTF
TRBJ2-1,TRBV20-1,few,-,TGCAGTGCTAGAGCTGAGGGGGCCTACAATGAGCAGTTCTTC,CSARAEGAYNEQFF
TRBJ2-1,TRBV5-1,-,TRBD2,TGCGCCAGCAGCTCCGAACTAGCGGGGGGGACCGTTTTGAATGAGCAGTTCTTC,CASSSELAGGTVLNEQFF